A selection of T cell receptor beta chains follows, all from one sample in a study of Ad26.COV2.S vaccination and SARS-CoV-2 variants. Produced via immunoSEQ multiplex PCR; TCRdb's table is partial and in-frame only. There are some 460,000 clones in the sample; about 89% occur only once, and 1.7% lies in the top ten. The sequencing here drew on peripheral blood, taken in a trial of Ad26.COV2.S vaccine versus placebo. The receptors shown here come from a person aged 18-60 years who received the Ad26.COV2.S COVID-19 vaccine or a placebo. Each CDR3 is given with its conserved first and last residue. D genes are given only for firm matches. Expanded clones are given a class, and other clones once, few, many or no size at all.

CDR3nt,CDR3aa,d_gene,abundance,v_gene,j_gene
TGTGCCAGTAGTATCCAGGGGGCGCGGACTGAAGCTTTCTTT,CASSIQGARTEAFF,TRBD1,NA,TRBV19,TRBJ1-1
TGTGCCAGCAGATCAATGGGAGGGGGGTCCTACAATGAGCAGTTCTTC,CASRSMGGGSYNEQFF,NA,NA,TRBV11-2,TRBJ2-1
TGTGCCAGTAGCCTGGGGCGGGAGGTTGAGCAGTTCTTC,CASSLGREVEQFF,TRBD2,NA,TRBV19,TRBJ2-1
TGTGCCAGCAGCTACACTGAGACCCAGTACTTC,CASSYTETQYF,NA,once,TRBV3-1/TRBV3-2,TRBJ2-5
TGTGCCAGCAGTGAAAAGGGACAGGGGGCGGTTGAGCAGTTCTTC,CASSEKGQGAVEQFF,TRBD1,NA,TRBV2,TRBJ2-1
TGTGCCAGCAGTTTAGAGCCCTGGTCCGGTTCACCCCTCCACTTT,CASSLEPWSGSPLHF,NA,NA,TRBV27,TRBJ1-6
TGTGCCAGCTCACCAGCTATCATCTCGAACACCGGGGAGCTGTTTTTT,CASSPAIISNTGELFF,NA,NA,TRBV18,TRBJ2-2
TGTGCCAGCAGTGAAGGGGGCGGCCATGAGCAGTTCTTC,CASSEGGGHEQFF,NA,NA,TRBV2,TRBJ2-1
TGTGCCACCAGCATACGACCCGGGCGGGAAAAACTGTTTTTT,CATSIRPGREKLFF,NA,NA,TRBV15,TRBJ1-4
TGTGCCAGCAGTCCCGACAGTGGCTTACAAGAGACCCAGTACTTC,CASSPDSGLQETQYF,NA,NA,TRBV2,TRBJ2-5
TGCACAGTCTACGGGACATCTTATGGCTACACCTTC,CTVYGTSYGYTF,NA,NA,TRBV29-1,TRBJ1-2
TGCAGTGCTAGCGGTGTCAATGAGCAGTTCTTC,CSASGVNEQFF,NA,NA,TRBV20-1,TRBJ2-1
TGTGCCACCAGTCAGGGACAAAACTATGGCTACACCTTC,CATSQGQNYGYTF,NA,few,TRBV24-1,TRBJ1-2
TGTGCCAGCAGAACCGGGACTGAGCAGTATTTT,CASRTGTEQYF,NA,NA,TRBV7-2,TRBJ2-3
TGTGCCAGTAGTATCAGTTACAATGAGCAGTTCTTC,CASSISYNEQFF,NA,NA,TRBV19,TRBJ2-1
TGTGCCAGCAGCTTAGCACTAGCGGGAGTTGGCTATGAGCAGTTCTTC,CASSLALAGVGYEQFF,TRBD2,NA,TRBV7-9,TRBJ2-1
TGCGCCAGCAGCCACGGACAGAGTATTTTTCAAGAGACCCAGTACTTC,CASSHGQSIFQETQYF,NA,NA,TRBV4-3,TRBJ2-5
TGCGCCAGCACCGAGGGGGGTCCGAACACTGAAGCTTTCTTT,CASTEGGPNTEAFF,NA,NA,TRBV5-1,TRBJ1-1
TGTGCCAGCAGCGCCTCAGAGACCCAGTACTTC,CASSASETQYF,NA,NA,TRBV6-5,TRBJ2-5
TGTGCCAGCAGTTCCTCCGCGGGTCGTCTTGAGGCTTTCTTT,CASSSSAGRLEAFF,NA,NA,TRBV6-5,TRBJ1-1
TGTGCCAGCAACCTCAGCGTTAATGAGCAGTTCTTC,CASNLSVNEQFF,NA,NA,TRBV21-1,TRBJ2-1
TGTGCCAGCAGCTTGGCCAGGGGTTCTGGAAACACCATATATTTT,CASSLARGSGNTIYF,NA,NA,TRBV5-5,TRBJ1-3
TGTGCCAGTTCTCCTTTCCGGACAGACATCTACGAGCAGTACTTC,CASSPFRTDIYEQYF,NA,NA,TRBV19,TRBJ2-7
TGCGCCAGCAGCTTGCGGACTTGGATAGCGGGAGGCACCAATGAGCAGTTCTTC,CASSLRTWIAGGTNEQFF,TRBD2,NA,TRBV5-1,TRBJ2-1
TGTGCCAGCAGCTTAAAAGTAGCGCCGTTGGGCCTAATAAGCACAGATACGCAGTATTTT,CASSLKVAPLGLISTDTQYF,NA,NA,TRBV13,TRBJ2-3
TGCGCCAGCAGGGGGAAAGGGGGCGCCACCTACGAGCAGTACTTC,CASRGKGGATYEQYF,TRBD1,once,TRBV10-2,TRBJ2-7
TGTGCCAGCAGCTTGGGTCAGGGTGGGGGCGAGCAGTACTTC,CASSLGQGGGEQYF,NA,once,TRBV7-9,TRBJ2-7
TGTGCTAGTGGTTTGGTAGGTTTGGGTGAGCAGTTCTTC,CASGLVGLGEQFF,NA,NA,TRBV12-5,TRBJ2-1
TGTGCCAGCAGTATTAGCCCGGTAACAGATACGCAGTATTTT,CASSISPVTDTQYF,NA,once,TRBV2,TRBJ2-3
TGTGCCAGCAGTATGACCGGGACTAGCGTAGCCAAAAACATTCAGTACTTC,CASSMTGTSVAKNIQYF,TRBD2,NA,TRBV28,TRBJ2-4
TGTGCCAGCAGCTTAAGGGACACAGGGGCCGGGGAGCTGTTTTTT,CASSLRDTGAGELFF,TRBD1,NA,TRBV11-2,TRBJ2-2
TGCGCCAGCAGCCAAGATTGGGGATGGAATGAGCAGTTCTTC,CASSQDWGWNEQFF,NA,NA,TRBV4-1,TRBJ2-1
TGTGCTAGTGGTTTGGTACTAGGGACAGGAGCCCTCCCACAGCAAGGCTACACCTTC,CASGLVLGTGALPQQGYTF,TRBD1,NA,TRBV12-5,TRBJ1-2
TGTGCCATCAGTTCATTGGGACTACCTAATGAAAAACTGTTTTTT,CAISSLGLPNEKLFF,NA,NA,TRBV10-3,TRBJ1-4
TGTGCCAGCAGCTCAACCAGGGTGGTTGTCCCCCACGAGCAGTACTTC,CASSSTRVVVPHEQYF,NA,NA,TRBV7-9,TRBJ2-7
TGTGCCAGCAGCTTAGTAATACGACCCTACAAAAATGGCTACACCTTC,CASSLVIRPYKNGYTF,NA,once,TRBV7-2,TRBJ1-2
TGTGCCAGCACCCCAGCGACAGGACTAAACTATGGCTACACCTTC,CASTPATGLNYGYTF,NA,NA,TRBV6-6,TRBJ1-2
TGTGCCAGCAGCCCCTCGGGGAGTACCAACTATGGCTACACCTTC,CASSPSGSTNYGYTF,NA,once,TRBV16,TRBJ1-2
TGTGCCACCAGCCGAGCGGCAGGGAGGGCCGGGGAGCTGTTTTTT,CATSRAAGRAGELFF,TRBD2,NA,TRBV15,TRBJ2-2
TGTGCCAGCAGTGAGCGGGGGGTAGATGGCTACACCTTC,CASSERGVDGYTF,NA,NA,TRBV25-1,TRBJ1-2
TGTGCCAGCAGCTTAACGGGAGGGATCGGGGAGCTGTTTTTT,CASSLTGGIGELFF,TRBD2,few,TRBV7-3,TRBJ2-2
TGTGCCAGCAGCTCCCGGGAGGCCAACACCGGGGAGCTGTTTTTT,CASSSREANTGELFF,TRBD2,NA,TRBV7-9,TRBJ2-2
TGCAGCGTTGGGCAGGGAATTAACTATGGCTACACCTTC,CSVGQGINYGYTF,NA,NA,TRBV29-1,TRBJ1-2
TGCAGTGCTAGTCCGATCAATCAGCCCCAGCATTTT,CSASPINQPQHF,NA,NA,TRBV20-1,TRBJ1-5
TGCGCCAGCAGCTTGGCGGGGATTGTTGAGGGAACCCAAGAGACCCAGTACTTC,CASSLAGIVEGTQETQYF,NA,NA,TRBV5-1,TRBJ2-5
TGTGCCAGCGCTTCCCTCAGGGGGGGCTACAATGAGCAGTTCTTC,CASASLRGGYNEQFF,NA,NA,TRBV7-9,TRBJ2-1
TGTGCCAGCAGCTTACTCCTTCGCAATGAGCAGTTCTTC,CASSLLLRNEQFF,NA,NA,TRBV7-9,TRBJ2-1
TGTGCCAGCAGCTTAGAGGAGGGGACGGCTGGAGTGTTGCCCCAGTACTTC,CASSLEEGTAGVLPQYF,NA,NA,TRBV11-2,TRBJ2-5
TGTGCCAGCAGTTTTTTAAAGGGGAGACGGGACTATGGCTACACCTTC,CASSFLKGRRDYGYTF,NA,NA,TRBV28,TRBJ1-2
TGTGCCAGCAGCGTAACCCAGCTGAGTGGGGAGACCCAGTACTTC,CASSVTQLSGETQYF,NA,NA,TRBV9,TRBJ2-5
TGTGCCATCCGGGTACAGGTTAATTCACCCCTCCACTTT,CAIRVQVNSPLHF,NA,NA,TRBV6-6,TRBJ1-6
TGCGCCAGCAGCTACGGGACTAGCGGGAGGGCCTCGTCCTACGAGCAGTACTTC,CASSYGTSGRASSYEQYF,TRBD2,NA,TRBV5-1,TRBJ2-7